A single sample gave rise to the 29 T cell receptor beta chains below, sequenced in a study of T cell repertoires in cytomegalovirus infection. Via MiXCR, TCRdb re-called the reads, giving one row per CDR3 protein. The data show around 630,000 distinct CDR3 sequences, with 24% seen just once and 8% held by the top ten. The sequenced sample was CD8+ T cells from PBMCs. These receptors were taken from a human donor in good health (CMV status not recorded). Some clones in this sample may be carry-over from other donors' samples.

The rearrangement uses TRBV4-1 and TRBJ2-1, with 7 bases matching TRBD1. Germline V lookup: CDR1 MGHRA, CDR2 YSYEKL. Trimming cost V 4 bases and J 7 bases; bases outside gene matches: 7. The CDR3 extends over 14 amino acids. The CDR3 loop reads CASSPRDSPNEQFF. In DNA, the CDR3 is TGCGCCAGCAGCCCCCGGGACAGCCCAAATGAGCAGTTCTTC.

This chain joins TRBV29-1 and TRBJ2-3; 12 nucleotides agree with TRBD2. Germline assignment: CDR1 SQVTM and CDR2 ANQGSEA. This CDR3 contains 16 residues. V trimming: 7 bases; J trimming: 6 bases; junction bases outside the gene matches: 14. DNA for the CDR3: TGCAGCGCCCGGTCCCTAGCGGGGGGGCCAGGGGATACGCAGTATTTT. Protein product: CSARSLAGGPGDTQYF.

This clonotype was recorded at least ten times. This sequence joins TRBV7-6 and TRBJ2-1, with 7 bases identical to TRBD1. V trimming: 5 bases; J trimming: 5 bases; junction bases outside the gene matches: 15. The length of the CDR3 is 17 residues. CDR1 is SGHVS and CDR2 is FNYEAQ in the germline V gene. This chain's CDR3 is CASSRLQGKRGHNEQFF. The CDR3 nucleotides read TGTGCCAGCAGCCGCCTACAGGGGAAGAGGGGACACAATGAGCAGTTCTTC.

In this sample, this clonotype turned up many times. The V and J genes are TRBV6-5 and TRBJ2-5, with 11 positions matching TRBD2. In germline, CDR1 is MNHEY, CDR2 SVGAGI. The CDR3 totals 15 residues. Losses at the gene ends were 0 bases for V and 3 bases for J; bases not matched to a gene: 0. This chain's CDR3 is CASSYSTSGEETQYF. As DNA, the CDR3 is TGTGCCAGCAGTTACTCGACTAGCGGGGAAGAGACCCAGTACTTC.

The chain uses TRBV7-8 and TRBJ1-4; the D is unclear. Germline CDR1 and CDR2: SGHVS and FQNEAQ. Trimming removed 5 bases from V and 0 bases from J, with 10 bases in between. The CDR3 extends over 15 amino acids. CDR3 sequence reads: CASSPLPATNEKLFF. The CDR3 DNA is TGTGCCAGCAGCCCTCTACCTGCAACTAATGAAAAACTGTTTTTT.

The J gene is TRBJ1-1, the V gene TRBV7-2, with 7 bases matching TRBD1. Germline assignment: CDR1 SGHTA and CDR2 FQGNSA. J lost 11 bases, V lost 3 bases, and 12 bases had no gene match. This CDR3 comprises 14 residues. CDR3 DNA sequence: TGTGCCAGCAGCTTCAGGGGGTTGGCCACTAAGGCTTTCTTT. Translated, it gives CASSFRGLATKAFF.

The chain uses TRBV4-2 and TRBJ1-2, with a tentative D call TRBD1 (5 bases). CDR3 length: 16 residues. From germline, CDR1 is LGHNA and CDR2 YNFKEQ. Trimming stripped 0 bases from V and 5 bases from J, with 16 bases between. In nucleotides, the CDR3 is TGTGCCAGCAGCCAAGAAATTACAGGATCCTTTTATGGCTACACCTTC. Its protein product is CASSQEITGSFYGYTF.

This clonotype was seen many times. This chain uses TRBV7-8 with TRBJ1-2; D remains ambiguous. CDR3 size: 14 residues. Germline CDR1 and CDR2: SGHVS and FQNEAQ. V lost 4 bases and J 4 bases, leaving 13 bases between the germline ends. The CDR3 protein is CASSSYQAGYGYTF. The DNA for the CDR3 is TGTGCCAGCAGCTCATATCAGGCCGGCTATGGCTACACCTTC.

This clonotype has only a few counts. The chain is built from TRBV15 and TRBJ1-2, with D perhaps TRBD1 (6 bases). The germline V gene encodes CDR1 LNHNV and CDR2 YYDKDF (reference sequence). Trimming shortened V by 5 bases and J by 3 bases, and 13 bases separated the two germline ends. This CDR3 comprises 14 residues. The chain's CDR3 is CATSPQGRHYGYTF. The CDR3 nucleotides are TGTGCCACCAGCCCACAGGGTCGACACTATGGCTACACCTTC.

A few counts support this clonotype. This sequence joins TRBV7-9 and TRBJ1-5; TRBD1 matches at 9 bases. Trimming took 5 bases from V and 2 from J; bases not matched to a gene: 10. This CDR3 contains 17 residues. The germline CDR1 and CDR2 sequences are SEHNR and FQNEAQ (reference sequence). CDR3 nucleotide sequence: TGTGCCAGCAGCGGGCCACAGGGGGCGTCGGGCAATCAGCCCCAGCATTTT. It translates to CASSGPQGASGNQPQHF.

V and J are TRBV10-3 and TRBJ2-7; maybe TRBD2 (6 bases). V dropped 3 bases and J dropped 2 bases, with 8 bases sitting between them. This CDR3 is built from 13 residues. Per the germline V gene, CDR1 is ENHRY and CDR2 is SYGVKD. CDR3 sequence: CAISDGGTYEQYV. In nucleotides, the CDR3 is TGTGCCATCAGTGATGGGGGGACCTACGAGCAGTACGTC.

This clonotype was found a few times. The CDR3 is CASSLTSGLYNEQFF. DNA of the CDR3: TGTGCCAGCAGTTTGACTAGCGGACTTTACAATGAGCAGTTCTTC. The V and J genes are TRBV2 and TRBJ2-1; 9 bases match TRBD2. The CDR3 totals 15 residues. Trimming removed 5 bases from V and 4 bases from J; junction bases left unmatched: 6. Germline CDR1 SNHLY, CDR2 FYNNEI.

This clonotype was observed a handful of times. CDR3 region: CASSLGQGGSTGELFF. Here the CDR3 DNA reads TGTGCCAGCAGCTTAGGACAGGGAGGATCCACCGGGGAGCTGTTTTTT. V usage is TRBV6-2 or TRBV6-3 and J usage is TRBJ2-2; 8 bases are a match to TRBD1. The CDR3 runs 16 residues. The J segment lost 4 bases and the V segment lost 6 bases, leaving 10 bases of the junction unmatched. CDR1 is MNHEY and CDR2 is SVGEGT in the germline V gene.

This chain connects TRBV9 to TRBJ2-5; TRBD1 matches 11 bases. J lost 4 bases, V lost 2 bases, and 10 bases had no gene match. Germline assignment: CDR1 SGDLS and CDR2 YYNGEE. This CDR3 comprises 17 residues. In DNA, the CDR3 is TGTGCCAGCAGCGTTTCCCTTGGACAGGGGGCAGGAGAGACCCAGTACTTC. Translated, it gives CASSVSLGQGAGETQYF.

This chain uses TRBV4-2 with TRBJ2-5, with 12 bases fitting TRBD2. The CDR3 sequence is 17 residues long. Germline lookup yields CDR1 LGHNA and CDR2 YNFKEQ. The V and J ends lost 0 bases and 3 bases, in that order; junction bases with no gene match: 5. CDR3 region: CASSQDLTSGGKETQYF. CDR3 DNA: TGTGCCAGCAGCCAAGATCTGACTAGCGGGGGAAAAGAGACCCAGTACTTC.

J is TRBJ2-4 and V is TRBV4-1; 9 bases agree with TRBD2. Germline V gene lookup returns CDR1 MGHRA and CDR2 YSYEKL. This CDR3 contains 18 residues. The ends lost 0 bases at V and 5 bases at J; junction bases unmatched: 11. The CDR3 coding sequence is TGCGCCAGCAGCCAAGAAGATAGCGGGGGCCTAGCTGAAAACATTCAGTACTTC. This translates into CASSQEDSGGLAENIQYF.

Of note for this clonotype: A much larger clonotype is one base distant, so this may be a read error. The chain carries TRBV7-6 and TRBJ1-5; D is uncertain. Per germline, CDR1 SGHVS and CDR2 FNYEAQ. The length of the CDR3 is 13 residues. CDR3: CVSSSTGSQPQHF. The CDR3 DNA follows: TGTGTCAGCAGCTCCACCGGAAGTCAGCCCCAGCATTTT.

Only a few counts were recorded for this clonotype. V usage is TRBV28 and J usage is TRBJ1-5, with D tentatively TRBD1 (6 bases). Trimming pared 4 bases from V and 3 bases from J, leaving 13 bases between. The CDR3 runs to 15 residues. Germline CDR1 is MDHEN and CDR2 is SYDVKM. Written as DNA, the CDR3 is TGTGCCAGCAGTTCAGCGGACAGATACAATCAGCCCCAGCATTTT. Encoded protein: CASSSADRYNQPQHF.

The V call is TRBV25-1, the J call TRBJ2-3; no clear D. The CDR3 totals 16 residues. The germline V gene encodes CDR1 MGHDK and CDR2 SYGVNS. The V gene lost 3 bases and the J gene lost 2 bases, with 15 bases spanning the gap. The CDR3 sequence is CASSDITTSFTDTQYF. The CDR3 DNA follows: TGTGCCAGCAGTGACATTACCACGTCGTTCACAGATACGCAGTATTTT.

This clonotype was observed many times. This sequence joins TRBV7-2 and TRBJ2-5; 9 bases match TRBD2. The V and J ends lost 1 base and 0 bases, in that order; junction bases with no gene match: 3. The CDR3 length is 16 residues. Germline V gene lookup returns CDR1 SGHTA and CDR2 FQGNSA. CDR3: CASSLVVAGDQETQYF. Here the CDR3 DNA reads TGTGCCAGCAGCTTAGTTGTAGCGGGGGACCAAGAGACCCAGTACTTC.

The rearrangement joins TRBV19 to TRBJ2-1; maybe TRBD2 (6 bases). Germline V gene data show CDR1 as LNHDA and CDR2 as SQIVND (reference sequence). This CDR3 spans 14 amino acids. Trimming took 6 bases from V and 1 from J, leaving 10 bases between them. CDR3 bases: TGTGCCAGTAGGCGGGGCCGGTCCTACAATGAGCAGTTCTTC. Translation gives CASRRGRSYNEQFF.

This clonotype was picked up a small number of times. The V gene is TRBV28, the J gene TRBJ1-6, with D possibly TRBD1 on 6 matching bases. The V end was cut by 5 bases, the J end by 5 bases, with 19 bases between. The CDR3 length is 17 residues. Germline V CDR1 and CDR2: MDHEN, SYDVKM. The CDR3 coding sequence is TGTGCCAGCAGTCCACAAAGCCGGGACACTAATAATTCACCCCTCCACTTT. This encodes CASSPQSRDTNNSPLHF.

Only a few counts were recorded for this clonotype. The chain is built from TRBV7-9 and TRBJ2-3; D remains ambiguous. This CDR3 comprises 14 residues. V was shortened by 3 bases and J by 9 bases, with 16 bases between the two germline ends. The V gene's germline CDR1 is SEHNR and CDR2 FQNEAQ (reference sequence). Here the CDR3 reads CASSFREVGNTQYF. CDR3 in DNA: TGTGCCAGCAGCTTCCGTGAGGTGGGGAACACGCAGTATTTT.

Regarding this clonotype: This could be a read error, since a much larger clone is one nucleotide away. This CDR3 fails to terminate in the conserved phenylalanine or tryptophan, so it likely reflects a read error. The J gene is TRBJ2-3, the V gene TRBV6-2 or TRBV6-3; 15 bases are a match to TRBD2. The germline V gene encodes CDR1 MNHEY and CDR2 SVGEGT. V shed 10 bases and J 6 bases; nucleotides not matched to a gene: 11. This CDR3 region has 16 residues. The CDR3 DNA sequence: TGTGCCACCCGGACTAGCGGGGGGGCCCATACGGATACGCAGTATTCT. It translates to CATRTSGGAHTDTQYS.

CDR3 sequence: CASSFSRDRGPGTQYF. DNA for the CDR3: TGTGCCAGCAGCTTTTCGCGGGACAGGGGGCCTGGTACGCAGTATTTT. V gene TRBV7-9 combines with J gene TRBJ2-3; TRBD1 aligns across 12 bases. J was trimmed by 8 bases and V by 3 bases; bases with no gene match: 9. In germline, CDR1 is SEHNR, CDR2 FQNEAQ (reference sequence). The CDR3 loop spans 16 amino acids.

Ten or more counts support this clonotype. The rearrangement uses TRBV7-2 and TRBJ1-3; unclear D gene. In germline, CDR1 is SGHTA, CDR2 FQGNSA. The CDR3 consists of 13 residues. V shed 4 bases and J shed 9 bases, with 13 bases lying between them. CDR3 protein: CASSSRLGSTIYF. CDR3 nucleotides: TGTGCCAGCAGCTCCCGGCTGGGTTCCACCATATATTTT.

The V and J genes are TRBV9 and TRBJ2-1, with D unclear. Trimming left V 0 bases short and J 9 bases short, with 19 bases between. CDR3 length equals 16 residues. Per the germline V gene, CDR1 is SGDLS and CDR2 is YYNGEE. The CDR3 protein is CASSVEPETRFGEQFF. CDR3 bases: TGTGCCAGCAGCGTAGAACCGGAAACGAGGTTCGGTGAGCAGTTCTTC.

There are many counts of this clonotype. CDR3 DNA sequence: TGTGCCAGCAGTGAAGTCTCGGGGGGAGGTTACAATGAGCAGTTCTTC. Residues: CASSEVSGGGYNEQFF. The chain has TRBV6-1 and TRBJ2-1, with 7 bases aligning to TRBD2. The CDR3 is 16 amino acids. Germline V gene sequence: CDR1 MNHNS, CDR2 SASEGT. V shed 1 base and J 4 bases; nucleotides not matched to a gene: 7.

The genes are TRBV28 and TRBJ2-7; 12 bases are shared with TRBD1. This CDR3 region has 15 residues. Per germline, CDR1 MDHEN and CDR2 SYDVKM. The V and J ends lost 5 bases and 5 bases, in that order; junction bases with no gene match: 7. The CDR3 DNA reads TGTGCCAGCAGTCTCCGGGACAGGGGGCGAAACGAGCAGTACGTC. Protein product: CASSLRDRGRNEQYV.